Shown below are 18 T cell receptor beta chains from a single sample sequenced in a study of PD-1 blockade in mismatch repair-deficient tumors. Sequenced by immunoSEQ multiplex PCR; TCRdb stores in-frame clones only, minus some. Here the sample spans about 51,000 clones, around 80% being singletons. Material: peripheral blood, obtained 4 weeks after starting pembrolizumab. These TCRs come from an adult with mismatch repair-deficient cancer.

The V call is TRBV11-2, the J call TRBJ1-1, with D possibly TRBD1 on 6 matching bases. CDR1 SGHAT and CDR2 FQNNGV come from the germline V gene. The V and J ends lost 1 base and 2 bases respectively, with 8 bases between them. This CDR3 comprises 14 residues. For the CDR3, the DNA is TGTGCCAGCAGCTTAGGAGGGGGAAACACTGAAGCTTTCTTT. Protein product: CASSLGGGNTEAFF.

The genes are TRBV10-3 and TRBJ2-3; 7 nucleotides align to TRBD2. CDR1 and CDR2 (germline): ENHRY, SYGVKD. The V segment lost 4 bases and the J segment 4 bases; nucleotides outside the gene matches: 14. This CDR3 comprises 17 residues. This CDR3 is CAISGRVGGRAADTQYF. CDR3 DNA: TGTGCCATCAGTGGAAGAGTGGGAGGGAGGGCCGCAGATACGCAGTATTTT.

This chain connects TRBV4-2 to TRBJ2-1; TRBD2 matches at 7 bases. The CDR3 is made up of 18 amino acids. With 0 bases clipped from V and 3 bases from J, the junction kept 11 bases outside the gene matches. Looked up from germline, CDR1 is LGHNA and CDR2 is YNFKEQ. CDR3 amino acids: CASSQELFSGNFYNEQFF. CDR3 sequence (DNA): TGTGCCAGCAGCCAAGAGCTTTTCAGCGGGAATTTCTACAATGAGCAGTTCTTC.

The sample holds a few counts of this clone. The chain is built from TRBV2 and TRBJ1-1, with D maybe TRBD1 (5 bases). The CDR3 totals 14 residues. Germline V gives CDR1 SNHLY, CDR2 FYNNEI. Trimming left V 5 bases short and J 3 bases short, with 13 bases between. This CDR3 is CASSSSGGDTEAFF. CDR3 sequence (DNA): TGTGCCAGCAGTTCTTCCGGGGGGGACACTGAAGCTTTCTTT.

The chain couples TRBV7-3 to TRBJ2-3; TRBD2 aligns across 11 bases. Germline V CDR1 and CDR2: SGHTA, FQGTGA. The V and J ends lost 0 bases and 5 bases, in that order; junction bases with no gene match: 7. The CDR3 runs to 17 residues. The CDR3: CASSLTDSGRALDTQYF. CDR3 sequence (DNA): TGTGCCAGCAGCTTAACGGATAGCGGGAGGGCCCTAGATACGCAGTATTTT.

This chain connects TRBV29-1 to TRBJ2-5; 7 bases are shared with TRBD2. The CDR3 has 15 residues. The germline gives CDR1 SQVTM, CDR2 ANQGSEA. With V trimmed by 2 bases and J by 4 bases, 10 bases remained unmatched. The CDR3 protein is CSVELWAGVGETQYF. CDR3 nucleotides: TGCAGCGTTGAACTCTGGGCGGGAGTTGGAGAGACCCAGTACTTC.

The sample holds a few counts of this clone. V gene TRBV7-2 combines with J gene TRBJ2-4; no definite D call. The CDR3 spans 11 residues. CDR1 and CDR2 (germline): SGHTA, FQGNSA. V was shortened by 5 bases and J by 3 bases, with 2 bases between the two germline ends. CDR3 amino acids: CASSDKNIQYF. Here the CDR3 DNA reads TGTGCCAGCAGCGACAAAAACATTCAGTACTTC.

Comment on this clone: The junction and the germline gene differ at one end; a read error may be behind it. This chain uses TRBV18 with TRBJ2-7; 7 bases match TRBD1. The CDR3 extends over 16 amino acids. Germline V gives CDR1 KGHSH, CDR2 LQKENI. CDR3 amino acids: CASSPTGWSGSYGQYF. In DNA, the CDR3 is TGTGCCAGCTCACCGACAGGGTGGTCGGGGTCCTACGGGCAGTACTTC. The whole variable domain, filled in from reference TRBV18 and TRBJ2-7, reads NAGVMQNPRHLVRRRGQEARLRCSPMKGHSHVYWYRQLPEEGLKFMVYLQKENIIDESGMPKERFSAEFPKEGPSILRIQQVVRGDSAAYFCASSPTGWSGSYGQYFGPGTRLTVT.

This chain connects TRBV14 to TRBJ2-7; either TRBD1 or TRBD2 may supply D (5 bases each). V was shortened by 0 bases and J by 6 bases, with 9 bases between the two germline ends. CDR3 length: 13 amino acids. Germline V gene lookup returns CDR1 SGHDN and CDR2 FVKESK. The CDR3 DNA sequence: TGTGCCAGCAGCCAAGACCGGGGCCGCGAGCAGTACTTC. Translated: CASSQDRGREQYF.

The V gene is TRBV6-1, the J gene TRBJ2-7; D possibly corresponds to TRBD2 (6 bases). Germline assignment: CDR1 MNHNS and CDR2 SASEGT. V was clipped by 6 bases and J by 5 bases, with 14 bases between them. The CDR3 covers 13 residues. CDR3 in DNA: TGTGCCAGCAGATTCGGGACTCCGGACGAGCAGTACTTC. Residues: CASRFGTPDEQYF.

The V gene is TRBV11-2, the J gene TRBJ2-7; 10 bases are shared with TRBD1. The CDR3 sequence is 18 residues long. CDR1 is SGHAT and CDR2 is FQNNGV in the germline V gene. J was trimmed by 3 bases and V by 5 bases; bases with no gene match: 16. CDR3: CASSPRPGTGVAVYEQYF. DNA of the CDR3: TGTGCCAGCAGCCCGCGTCCCGGGACAGGGGTCGCCGTCTACGAGCAGTACTTC.

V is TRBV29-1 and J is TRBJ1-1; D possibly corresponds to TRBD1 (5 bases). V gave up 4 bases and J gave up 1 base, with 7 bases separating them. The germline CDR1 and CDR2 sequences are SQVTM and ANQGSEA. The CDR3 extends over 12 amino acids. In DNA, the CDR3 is TGCAGCGTTGCCCAGGGGAACACTGAAGCTTTCTTT. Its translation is CSVAQGNTEAFF.

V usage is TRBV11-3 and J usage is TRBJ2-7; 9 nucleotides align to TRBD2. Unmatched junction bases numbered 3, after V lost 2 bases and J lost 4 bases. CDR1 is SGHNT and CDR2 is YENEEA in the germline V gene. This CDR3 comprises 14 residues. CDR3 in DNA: TGTGCCAGCAGCTTAACTAGCGGGTCTTACGAGCAGTACTTC. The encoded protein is CASSLTSGSYEQYF.

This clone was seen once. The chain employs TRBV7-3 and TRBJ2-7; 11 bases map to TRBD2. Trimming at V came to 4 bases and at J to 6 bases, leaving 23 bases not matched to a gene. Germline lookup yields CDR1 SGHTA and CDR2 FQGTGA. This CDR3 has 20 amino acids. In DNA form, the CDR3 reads TGTGCCAGCAGCTGGTACATAGCGGGAGGGCAAAACCGGCCCCGGGCCGAGCAGTACTTC. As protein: CASSWYIAGGQNRPRAEQYF.

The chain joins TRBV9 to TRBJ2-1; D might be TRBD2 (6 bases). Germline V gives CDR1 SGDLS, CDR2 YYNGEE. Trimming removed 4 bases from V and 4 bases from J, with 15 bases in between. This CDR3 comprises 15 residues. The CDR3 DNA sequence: TGTGCCAGCAGCCCAAGCGGGTCCTCATACAATGAGCAGTTCTTC. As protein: CASSPSGSSYNEQFF.

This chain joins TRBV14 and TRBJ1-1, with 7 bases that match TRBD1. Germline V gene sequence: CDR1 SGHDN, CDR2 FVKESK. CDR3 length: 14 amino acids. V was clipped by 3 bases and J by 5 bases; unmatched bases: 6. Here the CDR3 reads CASSHSGGGTEAFF. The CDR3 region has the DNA TGTGCCAGCAGCCACTCAGGGGGGGGGACTGAAGCTTTCTTT.

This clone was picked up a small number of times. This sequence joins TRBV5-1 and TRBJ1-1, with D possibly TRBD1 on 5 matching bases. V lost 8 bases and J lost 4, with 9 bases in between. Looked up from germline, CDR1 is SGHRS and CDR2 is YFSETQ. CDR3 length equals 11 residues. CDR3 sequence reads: CASLGVTEAFF. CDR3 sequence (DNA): TGCGCCAGTCTGGGGGTCACTGAAGCTTTCTTT.

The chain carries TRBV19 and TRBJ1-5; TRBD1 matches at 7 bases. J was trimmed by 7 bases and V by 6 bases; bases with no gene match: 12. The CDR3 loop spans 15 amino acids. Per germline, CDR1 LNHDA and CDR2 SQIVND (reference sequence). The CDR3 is CASSPGGRGRQPQHF. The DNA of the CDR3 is TGTGCCAGTAGCCCTGGGGGGAGGGGGCGCCAGCCCCAGCATTTT.